This TCR beta chain was recorded in a study of blood T cell repertoires in COVID-19. Study information: Sites in the United States, Italy and Spain provided acute and convalescent COVID-19 samples.

Per the original methods: Nucleated cell number was recorded as an estimate derived from reference gene primer amplification. Repertoires were generated with immunoSEQ multiplex PCR, while TCRdb's copy carries only in-frame clones and drops some. V, J and clone size derive from that table, while D and trimming were established from the DNA sequence. The table shows around 280,000 clones, with 88% occurring only once. The CDR3 is 17 amino acids. Trimming removed 4 bases from V and 3 bases from J; junction bases left unmatched: 4. Germline V gene sequence: CDR1 MGHRA, CDR2 YSYEKL. Seattle participants joined during active infection and were tracked over time.

The rearrangement links TRBV4-1 to TRBJ2-6, with 12 bases that match TRBD1. The TCR was taken from a woman in her twenties or thirties with COVID-19, enrolled during active disease. Sequences were obtained from peripheral blood. The CDR3 DNA reads as TGCGCCAGCAGCCGAGGGACAGGGGGCTTTGGGGCCAACGTCCTGACTTTC. Translating gives CASSRGTGGFGANVLTF.